This T cell receptor (beta chain) stems from a study of long-term antiretroviral therapy in people with HIV (dated by TCRdb to between 2021 and 2022). General notes on the study: Collection of the earliest samples took place about a decade ahead of the 2015 WHO recommendation for immediate ART, at a time when ART was typically delayed until CD4 counts fell. A retrospective serial study tested whether changes in peripheral blood TRB repertoire composition and diversity were associated with ART initiation and durable HIV suppression. From a few dozen adults with confirmed HIV infection, the cohort provided under 250 cryopreserved PBMC samples, gathered serially across a mean of around 6 years (range 1-12). About 35% of the 30 participants with HIV were female. No cross-contamination during QIAcube processing was seen in test extractions of a monoclonal T-cell line run alongside a few dozen polyclonal samples. What the authors observed across the whole study: Samples dated from the mid-2000s to the late 2010s, and the ART regimens used may be less effective than current ones. Limited PBMC availability meant only the TCR beta chain was sequenced, without alpha chain pairing. ART initiation was associated with a significant increase in TRB diversity, but diversity stayed significantly below transplant donor controls even after long-term ART. No data were available on ART adherence, viral resistance or therapy changes, limiting inferences about post-ART repertoire changes. Expanded TRB clones identified before ART initiation dominated the repertoire at all time points, although this dominance fluctuated and declined in many PLHIV after ART. Unsorted PBMC were profiled instead of sorted CD4+ and CD8+ T cells because pre-ART samples had limited cell numbers. Compared with controls, HIV repertoires had narrower CDR3 length ranges, and the network structure pointed to an antigen-experienced repertoire that shifted only slightly toward naive after ART.

Participants were included only if at least one PBMC sample before ART initiation and at least two post-ART samples were available. Every participant with HIV received treatment in the United States of America. Before DNA extraction, cryopreserved samples of about 0.95-11 million PBMC were thawed and then washed. At the time of the earliest PBMC sample for each participant with HIV, ages ranged from 23 to 54 years. PBMC samples were contributed by each participant from 1-4 timepoints before ART initiation and 2-8 timepoints after ART initiation, with a median of 7 samples. For every participant, serial HIV viral load, CD4+ T-cell count, ART history and demographic data were obtained. A Qiagen kit on a QIAcube was used to extract genomic DNA from unsorted PBMC, with samples processed in batches of 12. The CDR3 spans 13 residues, from the cysteine through the phenylalanine. CDR3 DNA only is kept here, 39 bases in frame from base 1. CDR1 and CDR2, per the germline V gene, are SGHTA and FQGNSA. V and J lose 0 bases and 10 bases, and a span of 12 bases separates them.

The immunoSEQ hsTCRB v3.0 assay was used at survey level resolution for TRB variable region sequencing. TRB sequencing targeted a depth of about 40,000-55,000 T-cell genomes per sample. An Illumina MiSeq with a v3 150-cycle kit was used to sequence the pooled TRB libraries. Processing in the source paper ran as follows. Analysis of repertoires was carried out in R inside a reproducible Nextflow workflow spanning QC, data transformation and analysis. Custom analyses were implemented in LymphoSeq2, an R package for AIRR-Seq data exploration. A few samples yielding fewer than 5000 total TRB sequences were excluded, leaving around 190 analyzed HIV repertoires. Among the roughly 190 retained HIV repertoires, 55 to 60 were collected before ART initiation and over 120 were collected after ART initiation. Repertoires were downsampled to 5000 TRB nucleotide sequences, with summary statistics averaged over 100 downsampling iterations. The analysis kept only TRB sequences whose CDR3 regions were at least seven amino acids long. Diversity was assessed using a clonality score derived from Shannon entropy and using the Gini coefficient. In the repertoire networks, any two of the top 5000 CDR3 amino acid sequences were connected whenever the two sequences differed by an edit distance of one. For TRB CDR3 amino acid sequences, GLIPH2 was used to predict antigen specificity groups and MHC restriction. To flag known associations with CMV, EBV, HIV or tissue antigens, CDR3 amino acid sequences were compared against VDJdb and McPAS-TCR. Pre-ART, post-ART and control groups were compared with Wilcoxon signed-rank tests and Holm-Bonferroni correction. TCRdb's version of the immuneACCESS table is confined to in-frame rearrangements and falls short of the full clone set. An unresolved V gene accounts for under half of the shortfall where checked; the remainder is of unknown origin. For V, J and clone size, that table is used; D and trimming come from the DNA. Counted in this sample were some 43,000 clones; about 89% of them appeared once. The ten largest make up roughly 5% of the sample.

This clone was observed once. Its antigen has not been determined. No base quality information exists; no much larger clone differs at one position. Recombination joined TRBV7-2 with TRBJ1-2, with the identity of the D gene unclear. The sample here was unsorted PBMCs, taken 0.1 years before starting antiretroviral therapy. The source is a woman between 50 and 59 years old with HIV. CDR3 reads: CASSLAPGQDYTF. The DNA sequence follows: TGTGCCAGCAGCTTAGCCCCCGGTCAGGACTACACCTTC.